The TCR beta chain described here comes from a study of brain T cells in children with intractable seizures. Using immunoSEQ multiplex PCR, the repertoire was profiled, and TCRdb retains in-frame clones only, with some absent. The sample includes 300,000 to 400,000 clones, over 90% of them seen just once. Stated time point: blood from clinic visit 5 months post-surgery; TSC patient then seizure free. The CDR3 covers 12 residues. V dropped 4 bases and J dropped 12 bases, with 16 bases sitting between them. Germline CDR1 reads PRHDT; CDR2 reads FYEKMQ (reference sequence). This clonotype originated in a boy less than two years old with tuberous sclerosis and intractable seizures. The rearrangement uses TRBV13 and TRBJ2-7; possibly TRBD1 for D (7 bases). Specimen: peripheral blood, collected roughly 5 months after surgery. In nucleotides, the CDR3 is TGTGCCAGCAGCTACGCGGGGCAGGGGGGGTACTTC. Residues: CASSYAGQGGYF.